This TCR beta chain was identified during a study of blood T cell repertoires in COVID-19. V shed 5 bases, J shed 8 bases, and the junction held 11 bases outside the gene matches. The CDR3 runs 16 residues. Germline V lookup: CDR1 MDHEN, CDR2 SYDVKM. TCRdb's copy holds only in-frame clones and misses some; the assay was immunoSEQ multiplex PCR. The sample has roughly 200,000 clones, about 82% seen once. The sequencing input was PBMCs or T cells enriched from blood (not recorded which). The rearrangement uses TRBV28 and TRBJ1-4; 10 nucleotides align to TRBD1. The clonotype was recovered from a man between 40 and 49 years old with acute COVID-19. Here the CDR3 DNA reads TGTGCCAGCAGTCCTCCCCCGGGACAGGGGTTAGAAAAACTGTTTTTT. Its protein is CASSPPPGQGLEKLFF.